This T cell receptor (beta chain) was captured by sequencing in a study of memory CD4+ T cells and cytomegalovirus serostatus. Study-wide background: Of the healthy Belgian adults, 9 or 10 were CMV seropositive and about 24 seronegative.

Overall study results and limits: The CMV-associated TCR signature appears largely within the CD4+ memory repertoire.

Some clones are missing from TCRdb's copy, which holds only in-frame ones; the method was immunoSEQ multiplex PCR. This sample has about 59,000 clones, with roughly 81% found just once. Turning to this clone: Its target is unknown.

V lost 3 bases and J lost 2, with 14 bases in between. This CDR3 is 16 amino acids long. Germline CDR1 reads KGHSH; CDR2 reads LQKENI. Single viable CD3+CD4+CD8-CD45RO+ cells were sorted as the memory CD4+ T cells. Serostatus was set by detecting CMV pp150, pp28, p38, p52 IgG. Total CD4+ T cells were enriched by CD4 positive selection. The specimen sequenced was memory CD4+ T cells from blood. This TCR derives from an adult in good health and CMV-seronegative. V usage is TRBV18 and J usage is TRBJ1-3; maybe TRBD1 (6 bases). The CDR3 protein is CASSPEPGHAGNTIYF. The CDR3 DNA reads TGTGCCAGCTCACCCGAACCGGGACATGCTGGAAACACCATATATTTT.